Listed below are T cell receptor beta chains from one sample, sequenced in a study of blood T cells in healthy people across ages. Using its own MiXCR run on the 5' RACE reads, TCRdb lists one record per CDR3 protein. The table includes around 970,000 distinct CDR3 sequences, 51% detected once. Sequenced input: blood. The source is a woman in her sixties or seventies in good health. Both conserved end residues are part of each CDR3. The order of the fields is V gene, D gene, clone size, J gene, CDR3 protein, CDR3 DNA. A D gene is named only where the DNA matches it firmly. A clone size is listed for some rows: how often the clone was seen (once, few, many), or a class if it is expanded.

v_gene: TRBV5-5; d_gene: -; abundance: -; j_gene: TRBJ2-1; CDR3aa: CASSLLVTYNEQFF; CDR3nt: TGTGCCAGCAGCTTACTAGTAACCTACAATGAGCAGTTCTTC
v_gene: TRBV7-2; d_gene: TRBD2; abundance: few; j_gene: TRBJ2-7; CDR3aa: CASSFQREENYEQYF; CDR3nt: TGTGCCAGCAGCTTCCAGCGGGAGGAGAACTACGAGCAGTACTTC
v_gene: TRBV9; d_gene: -; abundance: -; j_gene: TRBJ2-1; CDR3aa: CASSPRGERDNEQFF; CDR3nt: TGTGCCAGCAGCCCCAGAGGGGAGAGGGACAATGAGCAGTTCTTC
v_gene: TRBV14; d_gene: -; abundance: once; j_gene: TRBJ2-3; CDR3aa: CASSQRGARITDTQYF; CDR3nt: TGTGCCAGCAGCCAACGGGGGGCAAGGATTACAGATACGCAGTATTTT
v_gene: TRBV9; d_gene: TRBD2; abundance: -; j_gene: TRBJ2-1; CDR3aa: CASNREGIIGNEQFF; CDR3nt: TGTGCCTCGAATAGGGAGGGAATTATCGGCAATGAGCAGTTCTTC
v_gene: TRBV5-6; d_gene: TRBD1; abundance: -; j_gene: TRBJ1-1; CDR3aa: CASTQPRTGTMNTEAFF; CDR3nt: TGTGCCAGCACCCAGCCCCGGACAGGGACCATGAACACTGAAGCTTTCTTT
v_gene: TRBV7-9; d_gene: -; abundance: -; j_gene: TRBJ2-7; CDR3aa: CASSSEGLATYEQYF; CDR3nt: TGTGCCAGCAGCTCGGAGGGGCTAGCTACCTACGAGCAGTACTTC
v_gene: TRBV6-2/TRBV6-3; d_gene: -; abundance: -; j_gene: TRBJ2-3; CDR3aa: CASSTSTELTSTDTQYF; CDR3nt: TGTGCCAGCAGTACCAGCACAGAACTTACTAGCACAGATACGCAGTATTTT
v_gene: TRBV7-9; d_gene: -; abundance: few; j_gene: TRBJ2-1; CDR3aa: CASSPPPTEQFF; CDR3nt: TGTGCCAGCAGCCCCCCACCCACTGAGCAGTTCTTC
v_gene: TRBV20-1; d_gene: -; abundance: -; j_gene: TRBJ2-7; CDR3aa: CSARLDATGYEQYF; CDR3nt: TGCAGTGCTCGCCTCGATGCCACGGGATACGAGCAGTACTTC
v_gene: TRBV20-1; d_gene: -; abundance: -; j_gene: TRBJ1-5; CDR3aa: CSARLSGVHQPQHF; CDR3nt: TGCAGTGCTAGGCTATCGGGGGTCCATCAGCCCCAGCATTTT
v_gene: TRBV12-3/TRBV12-4; d_gene: TRBD2; abundance: -; j_gene: TRBJ2-1; CDR3aa: CATRLAAYNEQFF; CDR3nt: TGTGCCACCAGACTAGCGGCATACAATGAGCAGTTCTTC
v_gene: TRBV7-6; d_gene: -; abundance: few; j_gene: TRBJ1-2; CDR3aa: CASSLVGRGGYTF; CDR3nt: TGTGCCAGCAGCTTAGTTGGGCGTGGCGGCTACACCTTC